The 30 T cell receptor beta chains presented below share a single source sample, sequenced in a study of post-analysis software for immune sequencing data. No cognate antigen is known for these TCRs. General study results and limits: Elevated frequency relative to controls characterized a handful of TRBV segments in patients, TRBV5-6, TRBV5-1 and TRBV20-1 among them.

Libraries were made from TCR beta cDNA, and they carried unique molecular identifiers. MiXCR, run by TCRdb on the PCR reads, gives a single entry per CDR3 protein. This sample has roughly 540,000 distinct CDR3 sequences, with around a third found just once. Material for sequencing was blood. These receptors originate from a girl aged 2-17 years with multiple sclerosis.

This clonotype appeared a few times. The genes are TRBV5-1 and TRBJ2-1; 8 bases agree with TRBD2. The CDR3 covers 16 residues. The V gene end was trimmed by 0 bases and the J gene end by 2 bases; junction bases not matched to a gene: 4. The V gene's germline CDR1 is SGHRS and CDR2 YFSETQ. CDR3 region: CASSLAGGGPYNEQFF. The CDR3 DNA is TGCGCCAGCAGCTTGGCGGGGGGGGGACCCTACAATGAGCAGTTCTTC.

This chain connects TRBV20-1 to TRBJ1-6; a weak D match, TRBD1 (5 bases). From germline, CDR1 is DFQATT and CDR2 SNEGSKA (reference sequence). Trimming cost V 7 bases and J 0 bases, with 25 bases left between them. CDR3 length: 19 residues. Here the CDR3 DNA reads TGCAGTGTCCCGCCGAGGAAGGGGCCCATCAGCTCCTATAATTCACCCCTCCACTTT. It translates to CSVPPRKGPISSYNSPLHF.

The chain has TRBV13 and TRBJ2-1; TRBD2 aligns across 11 bases. This CDR3 spans 18 amino acids. V shed 0 bases and J 0 bases; nucleotides not matched to a gene: 4. Germline V gene data show CDR1 as PRHDT and CDR2 as FYEKMQ (reference sequence). For the CDR3, the DNA is TGTGCCAGCAGCTTAGGAGGACTAGCGGGCGGCTCCTACAATGAGCAGTTCTTC. Encoded protein: CASSLGGLAGGSYNEQFF.

The rearrangement links TRBV14 to TRBJ1-2, with D perhaps matching TRBD1 (5 bases). Trimming removed 4 bases at V and 2 bases at J, with 11 bases between. The CDR3 runs 14 residues. Germline CDR1 and CDR2: SGHDN and FVKESK. CDR3 sequence reads: CASSPSGGNYGYTF. CDR3 DNA: TGTGCCAGCAGCCCTTCCGGGGGGAACTATGGCTACACCTTC.

The rearrangement uses TRBV20-1 and TRBJ1-6, with 7 bases lining up with TRBD1. Germline V gene data show CDR1 as DFQATT and CDR2 as SNEGSKA (reference sequence). The V segment lost 6 bases and the J segment 3 bases; nucleotides outside the gene matches: 8. The CDR3 extends over 15 amino acids. DNA of the CDR3: TGCAGTGCCAAGGCGGGACAGCACTATAATTCACCCCTCCACTTT. Its translation: CSAKAGQHYNSPLHF.

The chain joins TRBV6-4 to TRBJ2-1; possible D gene TRBD2, 7 bases. Germline CDR1 reads MRHNA; CDR2 reads SNTAGT. The CDR3 runs to 16 residues. Between the trimmed V and J ends, which lost 1 base and 8 bases, there was a span of 18 bases. The CDR3 protein is CASSDLGGGRFDEQFF. CDR3 bases: TGTGCCAGCAGTGACTTGGGGGGGGGCAGGTTTGATGAGCAGTTCTTC.

Details on this clonotype: Relative to the germline gene, one junction end is altered; a read error may explain this. The gene calls are TRBV7-9 and TRBJ1-1; 10 bases map to TRBD1. Germline V gene data show CDR1 as SEHNR and CDR2 as FQNEAQ (reference sequence). The CDR3 covers 15 residues. CDR3 loop: CANSLATGGEKEAFF. In nucleotides, the CDR3 is TGTGCCAACAGCTTAGCGACAGGGGGCGAAAAGGAGGCTTTCTTT. Combining the CDR3 with reference TRBV7-9 and TRBJ1-1 gives the whole variable domain DTGVSQNPRHKITKRGQNVTFRCDPISEHNRLYWYRQTLGQGPEFLTYFQNEAQLEKSRLLSDRFSAERPKGSFSTLEIQRTEQGDSAMYLCANSLATGGEKEAFFGQGTRLTVV.

The rearrangement uses TRBV20-1 and TRBJ2-3; TRBD2 aligns across 12 bases. Germline V CDR1 and CDR2: DFQATT, SNEGSKA (reference sequence). V gave up 5 bases and J gave up 4 bases; unmatched junction bases: 13. This CDR3 is built from 17 residues. CDR3 sequence: CSAPPRSLAGGPDTQYF. The CDR3 DNA reads as TGCAGTGCTCCCCCTAGGTCTCTAGCGGGGGGGCCAGATACGCAGTATTTT.

The chain joins TRBV12-3 or TRBV12-4 to TRBJ2-4; D not resolved. The CDR3 has 11 residues. The germline V and J ends were trimmed by 6 bases and 9 bases, with 9 bases remaining between them. For the CDR3, the DNA is TGTGCCAGCAGCCCCAAGGGCATTCAGTACTTC. Its translation: CASSPKGIQYF.

Worth noting for this clonotype: Germline and junction disagree at one end, which may indicate a read error. V is TRBV5-1 and J is TRBJ2-7; D is unclear. The length of the CDR3 is 13 residues. Germline V lookup: CDR1 SGHRS, CDR2 YFSETQ. The CDR3 spells CASRLVDSYEQYF. The CDR3 DNA follows: TGCGCCAGCAGGTTGGTCGACTCCTACGAGCAGTACTTC. The complete variable domain, with remaining parts taken from reference TRBV5-1 and TRBJ2-7, reads KAGVTQTPRYLIKTRGQQVTLSCSPISGHRSVSWYQQTPGQGLQFLFEYFSETQRNKGNFPGRFSGRQFSNSRSEMNVSTLELGDSALYLCASRLVDSYEQYFGPGTRLTVT.

The chain couples TRBV2 to TRBJ2-6; 13 nucleotides line up with TRBD2. CDR1 SNHLY and CDR2 FYNNEI come from the germline V gene. V lost 4 bases to trimming and J lost 0 bases; unmatched junction nucleotides: 9. The CDR3 length is 20 residues. DNA of the CDR3: TGTGCCAGCAGTGTACCAGGACTAGCGGGGGTGGTCTCTGGGGCCAACGTCCTGACTTTC. Amino acid sequence: CASSVPGLAGVVSGANVLTF.

The chain employs TRBV12-2 and TRBJ2-3; the table's TRBD2 call for D was not verified on the DNA. TRBV12-2 is noted as a pseudogene. The CDR3 is made up of 16 amino acids. CDR3: CASRLLFLAGGTTQYF. CDR3 DNA sequence: TGTGCAAGTCGCTTACTGTTCCTAGCGGGGGGGACGACGCAGTATTTT.

The V call is TRBV2, the J call TRBJ2-2, with no clear D. Germline V gene data show CDR1 as SNHLY and CDR2 as FYNNEI. This CDR3 region has 14 residues. Trimming shortened V by 7 bases and J by 3 bases, and 12 bases separated the two germline ends. The CDR3 sequence: CASITDRHTGELFF. CDR3 nucleotides: TGTGCCAGCATTACCGACCGTCACACCGGGGAGCTGTTTTTT.

The genes are TRBV9 and TRBJ2-7; D possibly corresponds to TRBD1 (6 bases). The CDR3 sequence is 15 residues long. The germline gives CDR1 SGDLS, CDR2 YYNGEE. V lost 3 bases, J lost 2 bases, and 15 bases lay in between. This CDR3 is CASSADRLAPYEQYF. CDR3 nucleotide sequence: TGTGCCAGCAGCGCCGACAGGCTCGCACCCTACGAGCAGTACTTC.

Comments on this clonotype: This may arise from a read error, as a much more abundant clone is one base away. This CDR3 is missing its conserved last phenylalanine or tryptophan, likely due to a read error. The chain is built from TRBV7-8 and TRBJ1-2, with D perhaps matching TRBD1 (5 bases). This CDR3 is built from 13 residues. Germline assignment: CDR1 SGHVS and CDR2 FQNEAQ. V was pared by 2 bases and J by 5 bases, with 9 bases between. The CDR3 DNA follows: TGTGCCAGCAGCTTATCGGGGGGATATGGCTACACCGTC. Translated, it gives CASSLSGGYGYTV.

V is TRBV2 and J is TRBJ2-3; D perhaps matches TRBD1 (6 bases). V was pared by 3 bases and J by 3 bases, with 10 bases between. CDR3 size: 14 residues. The germline V gene encodes CDR1 SNHLY and CDR2 FYNNEI. The DNA for the CDR3 is TGTGCCAGCAGTGAGCGGCAGGGGACAGATACGCAGTATTTT. This encodes CASSERQGTDTQYF.

Turning to this clonotype: One base away lies a much larger clone, so this may be a sequencing read error. The CDR3 bases are TGTGCCAGCAGCCTACTTGGCACAGATACGCGGTATTTT. Protein sequence: CASSLLGTDTRYF. This chain connects TRBV6-6 to TRBJ2-3, with no clear D. This CDR3 comprises 13 residues. The V gene's germline CDR1 is MNHNY and CDR2 SVGAGI (reference sequence).

This chain connects TRBV4-1 to TRBJ2-1, with 9 bases fitting TRBD2. The J segment lost 6 bases and the V segment lost 4 bases, leaving 10 bases of the junction unmatched. CDR1 is MGHRA, CDR2 YSYEKL, per germline. The CDR3 consists of 16 residues. The CDR3 spells CASSPLGRGGINEQFF. The CDR3 DNA sequence: TGCGCCAGCAGCCCCTTAGGGCGGGGGGGCATCAATGAGCAGTTCTTC.

This clonotype showed up just a few times. The CDR3 DNA follows: TGCAGTGCCACCAAGCTTAATAACTATGGCTACACCTTC. Translation: CSATKLNNYGYTF. V gene TRBV20-1 combines with J gene TRBJ1-2, with D hard to call. CDR3 length: 13 amino acids. CDR1 is DFQATT, CDR2 SNEGSKA, per germline (reference sequence). The ends were cut back, 6 bases at V and 1 base at J, with 12 bases in the middle.

The V gene is TRBV5-1, the J gene TRBJ2-5, with TRBD1 matching 12 bases. Germline assignment: CDR1 SGHRS and CDR2 YFSETQ. The length of the CDR3 is 15 residues. V was clipped by 0 bases and J by 5 bases; unmatched bases: 2. In DNA form, the CDR3 reads TGCGCCAGCAGCTTGGAGGGACAGGGGGCTGAGACCCAGTACTTC. Amino acid sequence: CASSLEGQGAETQYF.

This clonotype was detected a few times. The rearrangement joins TRBV20-1 to TRBJ2-1; TRBD2 matches 9 bases. CDR3 length: 15 residues. V dropped 0 bases and J dropped 5; count of bases not matched to a gene: 5. Germline V CDR1 and CDR2: DFQATT, SNEGSKA (reference sequence). CDR3 DNA sequence: TGCAGTGCTAGAGATAGCCCTAGCGGGAACAATGAGCAGTTCTTC. Translated: CSARDSPSGNNEQFF.

This clonotype occurred a few times. The chain joins TRBV20-1 to TRBJ2-4; the D call may be TRBD1 or TRBD2 (6 bases each). This CDR3 spans 14 amino acids. The ends were cut back, 6 bases at V and 2 bases at J, with 14 bases in the middle. Germline V gene lookup returns CDR1 DFQATT and CDR2 SNEGSKA (reference sequence). CDR3 coding DNA: TGCAGTGCGGCTCCGGGGGCTACCAAAAACATTCAGTACTTC. This sequence encodes CSAAPGATKNIQYF.

The chain joins TRBV21-1 to TRBJ2-6; the table's D call of TRBD2 was not tested on the DNA. TRBV21-1 represents a pseudogene. There are 15 residues in the CDR3. This CDR3 reads CAALNGSSGANVLTF. DNA for the CDR3: TGTGCCGCCCTTAACGGGAGCTCTGGGGCCAACGTCCTGACTTTC.

The chain is built from TRBV29-1 and TRBJ2-5; perhaps TRBD2 as D (5 bases). Trimming stripped 0 bases from V and 5 bases from J, with 13 bases between. CDR3 length: 14 residues. CDR1 and CDR2 (germline): SQVTM, ANQGSEA. This CDR3 reads CSVEDRNPGETQYF. In DNA form, the CDR3 reads TGCAGCGTTGAAGATCGGAACCCGGGGGAGACCCAGTACTTC.

This clonotype was seen a handful of times. The V gene is TRBV5-1, the J gene TRBJ1-2, with 7 bases identical to TRBD1. From germline, CDR1 is SGHRS and CDR2 YFSETQ. This CDR3 has 13 amino acids. Trimming at V came to 0 bases and at J to 8 bases, leaving 4 bases not matched to a gene. The CDR3 nucleotides are TGCGCCAGCAGCTTGGTTGGACAGGTGGGCTACACCTTC. This sequence encodes CASSLVGQVGYTF.

This clonotype has a handful of counts. The V gene is TRBV20-1, the J gene TRBJ2-3, with 8 positions matching TRBD1. Per the germline V gene, CDR1 is DFQATT and CDR2 is SNEGSKA (reference sequence). V was clipped by 3 bases and J by 0 bases; unmatched bases: 5. The CDR3 extends over 15 amino acids. In DNA, the CDR3 is TGCAGTGCTAGGGACAGGGTCCTTAGCACAGATACGCAGTATTTT. Translation: CSARDRVLSTDTQYF.

The V and J genes are TRBV20-1 and TRBJ2-7; the match to TRBD1 covers 10 bases. The trim removed 4 bases at V and 2 bases at J, leaving 5 bases unmatched. Germline CDR1 and CDR2: DFQATT and SNEGSKA (reference sequence). This CDR3 contains 14 residues. CDR3 in DNA: TGCAGTGCTACCCCCGGGACAGGGGCCTACGAGCAGTACTTC. As protein: CSATPGTGAYEQYF.

This rearrangement joins TRBV2 to TRBJ2-5; the match to TRBD1 covers 7 bases. The ends lost 4 bases at V and 1 base at J; junction bases unmatched: 6. CDR1 is SNHLY, CDR2 FYNNEI, per germline. The CDR3 loop spans 15 amino acids. The CDR3 sequence: CASSVTGTVQETQYF. As DNA, the CDR3 is TGTGCCAGCAGTGTGACCGGGACAGTCCAAGAGACCCAGTACTTC.

The chain links TRBV20-1 to TRBJ1-5; 9 nucleotides line up with TRBD1. The CDR3 spans 16 residues. Germline V gene sequence: CDR1 DFQATT, CDR2 SNEGSKA (reference sequence). J was trimmed by 4 bases and V by 2 bases; bases with no gene match: 9. The CDR3 here is CSARKLGTGTNQPQHF. The CDR3 DNA reads TGCAGTGCTAGAAAACTGGGGACAGGGACAAATCAGCCCCAGCATTTT.

Here the CDR3 DNA reads TGCAGTGCTTTGGGCCAGGAGTTACAGACCCAGTACTTC. Its translation is CSALGQELQTQYF. The rearrangement links TRBV20-1 to TRBJ2-5; unclear D gene. Per germline, CDR1 DFQATT and CDR2 SNEGSKA (reference sequence). The CDR3 extends over 13 amino acids. The V end was cut by 5 bases, the J end by 6 bases, with 16 bases between.